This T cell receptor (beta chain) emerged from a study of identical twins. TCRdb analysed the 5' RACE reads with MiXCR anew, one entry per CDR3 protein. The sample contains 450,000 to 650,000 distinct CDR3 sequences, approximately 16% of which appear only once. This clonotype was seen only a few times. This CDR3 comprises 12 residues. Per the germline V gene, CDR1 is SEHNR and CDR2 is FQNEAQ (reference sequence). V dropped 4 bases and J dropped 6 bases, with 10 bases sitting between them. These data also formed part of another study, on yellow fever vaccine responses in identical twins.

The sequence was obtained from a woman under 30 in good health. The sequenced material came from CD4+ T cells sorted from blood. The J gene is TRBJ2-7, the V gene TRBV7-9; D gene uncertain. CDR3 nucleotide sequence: TGTGCCAGCAGCTCCGGCGGTCGCGAGCAGTACTTC. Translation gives CASSSGGREQYF.